A single T cell receptor beta chain is shown here with its context. As processed by the authors: Amplification from reference gene primers served as the basis for estimated nucleated cell counts. Repertoires were generated with immunoSEQ multiplex PCR, while TCRdb's copy carries only in-frame clones and drops some. That table supplies the V and J calls and clone size; D and trimming were determined from the DNA. This table holds tens of thousands of clones, 65% to 85% found once. The data derive from a study of blood T cell repertoires in COVID-19. Study-level information: The samples span acute and convalescent COVID-19 from the United States, Italy and Spain. T cells, B-cell-depleted T cells, or PBMCs provided the cDNA or gDNA that served as material.

The clonotype was recovered from a man in his 60s with acute or convalescent COVID-19. The sequenced material came from peripheral blood.

CDR3 in amino acids: CATSEDLTGVGPYGYTF. The CDR3 coding sequence is TGTGCCACCAGTGAGGATCTGACAGGGGTGGGTCCCTATGGCTACACCTTC. This chain links TRBV24-1 with TRBJ1-2, with TRBD1 identical over 8 bases. Trimming cost V 4 bases and J 4 bases; bases outside gene matches: 13. The CDR3 is 17 amino acids. Germline CDR1 and CDR2: KGHDR and SFDVKD.